This T cell receptor beta chain was identified in a study of T-cell memory formation after mild COVID-19. This clonotype has ten or more counts. Germline V gene data show CDR1 as MNHEY and CDR2 as SVGEGT. V was cut by 6 bases and J by 3 bases, with 12 bases left in between. The CDR3 has 13 amino acids. In TCRdb, the 5' RACE reads were re-called with MiXCR into one record per CDR3 protein. The profile shows roughly 110,000 distinct CDR3 sequences, about a fifth of them singletons. The rearrangement uses TRBV6-2 or TRBV6-3 and TRBJ2-7, with D maybe TRBD1 (6 bases). This clonotype was sampled from a man younger than 35 who had mild COVID-19 (a few samples of this study predate the infection). Cell type and time point are not known. Sequences were obtained from PBMCs or a T cell subset sorted from them (not recorded which). CDR3 residues: CASSKTGRYEQYV. DNA for the CDR3: TGTGCCAGCAGCAAGACAGGTCGCTACGAGCAGTACGTC.